These 30 T cell receptor beta chains share one sample of origin, sequenced in a study of cytomegalovirus exposure and HLA in healthy donors. Vbeta (60) and Jbeta (13) primers were used in the PCR. Profiled with immunoSEQ multiplex PCR; TCRdb holds only in-frame clones, not every one. The table shows 150,000 to 200,000 clones, with 60% to 80% occurring only once. Specimen: PBMCs. These receptors came from a male donor in good health and CMV-seronegative.

The chain carries TRBV5-1 and TRBJ1-2; D call uncertain. Germline V gene sequence: CDR1 SGHRS, CDR2 YFSETQ. The ends were cut back, 4 bases at V and 0 bases at J, with 19 bases in the middle. The CDR3 totals 17 residues. CDR3 in DNA: TGCGCCAGCAGCCCAGGAGGCGGCTCGGGCGCTAACTATGGCTACACCTTC. Translating it yields CASSPGGGSGANYGYTF.

The chain links TRBV7-9 to TRBJ2-1; 14 bases agree with TRBD2. This CDR3 is 14 amino acids long. The trim removed 10 bases at V and 6 bases at J, leaving 5 bases unmatched. The V gene's germline CDR1 is SEHNR and CDR2 FQNEAQ (reference sequence). The chain's CDR3 is CATAGTSGSNEQFF. The CDR3 region has the DNA TGTGCCACTGCCGGGACTAGCGGGAGCAATGAGCAGTTCTTC.

J is TRBJ2-7 and V is TRBV28; 9 bases fit TRBD1. Germline-derived CDR1 and CDR2 are MDHEN and SYDVKM. Unmatched junction bases numbered 9, after V lost 5 bases and J lost 4 bases. This CDR3 contains 15 residues. The CDR3 spells CASSPGTGGPYEQYF. CDR3 sequence (DNA): TGTGCCAGCAGTCCAGGAACAGGGGGCCCGTACGAGCAGTACTTC.

This clone showed up just a few times. This CDR3 is CASSYSKEGTYEQYF. CDR3 in DNA: TGTGCCAGCAGTTACTCGAAGGAGGGAACCTACGAGCAGTACTTC. The rearrangement uses TRBV6-5 and TRBJ2-7, with a weak D call TRBD2 (6 bases). This CDR3 has 15 residues. Trimming removed 0 bases at V and 2 bases at J, with 11 bases between. The germline V gene has CDR1 MNHEY and CDR2 SVGAGI.

The rearrangement links TRBV29-1 to TRBJ1-2; TRBD1 aligns across 10 bases. The CDR3 covers 11 residues. The trim removed 3 bases at V and 9 bases at J, leaving 1 base unmatched. Germline V lookup: CDR1 SQVTM, CDR2 ANQGSEA. The CDR3, as DNA: TGCAGCGTTGAGGGACAGGGGAGCTACACCTTC. It encodes CSVEGQGSYTF.

The chain couples TRBV5-6 to TRBJ1-2; D not certain. The CDR3 loop spans 12 amino acids. Germline loops: CDR1 SGHDT, CDR2 YYEEEE. Trimming took 5 bases from V and 6 from J, leaving 11 bases between them. The CDR3 DNA follows: TGTGCCAGCAGGTTAGCTTGGGATGGCTACACCTTC. Translated: CASRLAWDGYTF. Combining the CDR3 with reference TRBV5-6 and TRBJ1-2 gives the whole variable domain DAGVTQSPTHLIKTRGQQVTLRCSPKSGHDTVSWYQQALGQGPQFIFQYYEEEERQRGNFPDRFSGHQFPNYSSELNVNALLLGDSALYLCASRLAWDGYTFGSGTRLTVV.

This rearrangement joins TRBV19 to TRBJ1-1, with TRBD1 as a possible D gene (5 bases). The length of the CDR3 is 14 residues. V was pared by 4 bases and J by 0 bases, with 9 bases between. The germline V gene has CDR1 LNHDA and CDR2 SQIVND (reference sequence). Here the CDR3 DNA reads TGTGCCAGTAGTACGACAGATATGAACACTGAAGCTTTCTTT. It encodes CASSTTDMNTEAFF.

This clone has only a few counts. V usage is TRBV9 and J usage is TRBJ2-5; weak D call: TRBD2 (6 bases). The germline CDR1 and CDR2 sequences are SGDLS and YYNGEE. This CDR3 has 13 amino acids. Trimming cost V 5 bases and J 3 bases, with 11 bases left between them. The CDR3 protein is CASSGRPKETQYF. The CDR3 DNA reads as TGTGCCAGCAGTGGGAGGCCGAAAGAGACCCAGTACTTC.

V gene TRBV13 combines with J gene TRBJ2-1; D gene uncertain. V was cut by 4 bases and J by 7 bases, with 11 bases left in between. The CDR3 has 13 residues. Germline V gene lookup returns CDR1 PRHDT and CDR2 FYEKMQ (reference sequence). CDR3 sequence (DNA): TGTGCCAGCAGCTCGGGTAATGGAAATGAGCAGTTCTTC. It specifies CASSSGNGNEQFF.

The chain recombines TRBV11-2 with TRBJ2-5; a weak D match, TRBD2 (6 bases). The germline V gene encodes CDR1 SGHAT and CDR2 FQNNGV. This CDR3 has 15 amino acids. Trimming left V 5 bases short and J 3 bases short, with 16 bases between. In nucleotides, the CDR3 is TGTGCCAGCAGCCCGATTCAGCGGGTGGAAGAGACCCAGTACTTC. Translating gives CASSPIQRVEETQYF.

In this sample, this clone turned up a few times. The V gene is TRBV5-8, the J gene TRBJ2-7; D gene ambiguous. The V end lost 6 bases, the J end lost 6 bases, and 19 bases lay between the germline ends. The CDR3 is 14 residues long. Germline CDR1 SGHTS, CDR2 YDEGEE. In nucleotides, the CDR3 is TGTGCCAGCACCGTACTCCTGTCTCGAGGCGAGCAGTACTTC. Its protein product is CASTVLLSRGEQYF. Full variable domain (outside the CDR3, taken from reference TRBV5-8 and TRBJ2-7): EAGVTQSPTHLIKTRGQQATLRCSPISGHTSVYWYQQALGLGLQFLLWYDEGEERNRGNFPPRFSGRQFPNYSSELNVNALELEDSALYLCASTVLLSRGEQYFGPGTRLTVT.

This clone was detected a few times. V gene TRBV4-3 combines with J gene TRBJ1-4; D unclear. This CDR3 is 15 amino acids long. Trimming cost V 1 base and J 8 bases, with 14 bases left between them. Germline CDR1 LGHNA, CDR2 YSLEER. Written as DNA, the CDR3 is TGCGCCAGCAGCCAAGTTCCGGGGTTGAGCGAAAAACTGTTTTTT. Translating it yields CASSQVPGLSEKLFF.

V gene TRBV9 combines with J gene TRBJ2-2, with 11 bases identical to TRBD2. Germline assignment: CDR1 SGDLS and CDR2 YYNGEE. V was clipped by 4 bases and J by 0 bases; unmatched bases: 11. The CDR3 is 19 residues long. The chain's CDR3 is CASSSRWVAGGPNTGELFF. The CDR3 DNA reads as TGTGCCAGCAGCTCCCGGTGGGTAGCGGGAGGGCCGAACACCGGGGAGCTGTTTTTT.

The chain joins TRBV15 to TRBJ1-4; no definite D call. Trimming left V 0 bases short and J 8 bases short, with 16 bases between. The length of the CDR3 is 16 residues. CDR1 and CDR2 (germline): LNHNV, YYDKDF (reference sequence). CDR3 in amino acids: CATSRDNWGGREKLFF. The CDR3 DNA is TGTGCCACCAGCAGAGATAATTGGGGAGGTCGAGAAAAACTGTTTTTT. Drawing the rest from reference TRBV15 and TRBJ1-4, the complete variable domain is DAMVIQNPRYQVTQFGKPVTLSCSQTLNHNVMYWYQQKSSQAPKLLFHYYDKDFNNEADTPDNFQSRRPNTSFCFLDIRSPGLGDTAMYLCATSRDNWGGREKLFFGSGTQLSVL.

This chain connects TRBV6-5 to TRBJ1-3; unclear D gene. The CDR3 runs to 14 residues. Germline assignment: CDR1 MNHEY and CDR2 SVGAGI. The V gene lost 8 bases and the J gene lost 0 bases, with 11 bases spanning the gap. For the CDR3, the DNA is TGTGCCAGCTCGGAGAACCCCTCTGGAAACACCATATATTTT. This translates into CASSENPSGNTIYF.

This clone has just one count. V usage is TRBV19 and J usage is TRBJ2-5; a possible D gene is TRBD1 (6 bases). Germline assignment: CDR1 LNHDA and CDR2 SQIVND (reference sequence). CDR3 length: 14 amino acids. V lost 5 bases to trimming and J lost 4 bases, with 14 bases between them. The CDR3 DNA reads TGTGCCAGTAGTCCCATGGACAGCGGAGAGACCCAGTACTTC. Amino acids: CASSPMDSGETQYF.

The chain couples TRBV7-9 to TRBJ1-1; D is ambiguous. Trimming stripped 6 bases from V and 0 bases from J, with 8 bases between. In germline, CDR1 is SEHNR, CDR2 FQNEAQ (reference sequence). The CDR3 runs 13 residues. The CDR3 reads CASRAEMNTEAFF. The CDR3 DNA reads TGTGCCAGCAGGGCCGAAATGAACACTGAAGCTTTCTTT.

The rearrangement uses TRBV9 and TRBJ2-1; 12 nucleotides match TRBD2. The CDR3 consists of 16 residues. The germline V gene encodes CDR1 SGDLS and CDR2 YYNGEE. Unmatched junction bases numbered 5, after V lost 0 bases and J lost 7 bases. Here the CDR3 DNA reads TGTGCCAGCAGCGTAGCAGCTAGCGGGAGGGGGAATGAGCAGTTCTTC. Protein sequence: CASSVAASGRGNEQFF.

As DNA, the CDR3 is TGTGCCAGCAGCCAAGAACTGGACAGGGAATATGGCTACACCTTC. It codes for CASSQELDREYGYTF. The chain joins TRBV4-2 to TRBJ1-2, with 8 bases aligning to TRBD1. Unmatched junction bases numbered 5, after V lost 0 bases and J lost 5 bases. Germline loops: CDR1 LGHNA, CDR2 YNFKEQ. The CDR3 contains 15 residues.

V gene TRBV28 combines with J gene TRBJ2-1; 9 bases map to TRBD1. This CDR3 contains 15 residues. The germline V gene encodes CDR1 MDHEN and CDR2 SYDVKM. V shed 1 base, J shed 9 bases, and the junction held 7 bases outside the gene matches. CDR3 in DNA: TGTGCCAGCAGTTTATCGGGACAGGGCGTAAGTGAGCAGTTCTTC. Amino acids: CASSLSGQGVSEQFF.

The CDR3: CASSPSGGGTDTQYF. In DNA form, the CDR3 reads TGTGCCAGCAGTCCTAGCGGCGGCGGGACAGATACGCAGTATTTT. The chain joins TRBV9 to TRBJ2-3; 7 bases are a match to TRBD2. CDR3 size: 15 residues. V was clipped by 5 bases and J by 3 bases; unmatched bases: 9. CDR1 is SGDLS and CDR2 is YYNGEE in the germline V gene.

This clone was detected once. The same CDR3 also results from other DNA sequences found in this sample. CDR3: CASSYSGRTTEAFF. In nucleotides, the CDR3 is TGTGCCAGCAGTTACTCGGGCAGGACAACTGAAGCTTTCTTT. The rearrangement links TRBV6-5 to TRBJ1-1, with a weak D call TRBD1 (5 bases). Trimming removed 0 bases at V and 5 bases at J, with 10 bases between. This CDR3 has 14 residues. Looked up from germline, CDR1 is MNHEY and CDR2 is SVGAGI.

This clone has only a few counts. V gene TRBV19 combines with J gene TRBJ1-4, with a possible D match to TRBD1 (6 bases). The germline gives CDR1 LNHDA, CDR2 SQIVND (reference sequence). Trimming stripped 4 bases from V and 3 bases from J, with 15 bases between. The CDR3 is 16 residues long. CDR3 region: CASSTGVGYSNEKLFF. The CDR3 DNA is TGTGCCAGTAGTACAGGGGTAGGTTATTCTAATGAAAAACTGTTTTTT.

V and J are TRBV25-1 and TRBJ2-7; maybe TRBD1 (5 bases). Germline CDR1 reads MGHDK; CDR2 reads SYGVNS. V lost 5 bases, J lost 6 bases, and 8 bases lay in between. The CDR3 has 11 residues. The CDR3 nucleotides are TGTGCCAGCAGTATAGGGGCCGAGCAGTACTTC. As protein: CASSIGAEQYF.

V is TRBV7-8 and J is TRBJ2-7; D not certain. Germline assignment: CDR1 SGHVS and CDR2 FQNEAQ. V was pared by 4 bases and J by 2 bases, with 12 bases between. The length of the CDR3 is 14 residues. The CDR3 sequence: CASSSVTVPYEQYF. DNA for the CDR3: TGTGCCAGCAGCTCCGTAACAGTCCCCTACGAGCAGTACTTC.

The chain uses TRBV7-8 and TRBJ2-7; TRBD2 matches 8 bases. The CDR3 extends over 15 amino acids. V gave up 1 base and J gave up 2 bases; unmatched junction bases: 4. Germline loops: CDR1 SGHVS, CDR2 FQNEAQ. The CDR3 nucleotides read TGTGCCAGCAGCTTAGGGGGGCGGGGGGCCTACGAGCAGTACTTC. It encodes CASSLGGRGAYEQYF.

The rearrangement uses TRBV19 and TRBJ2-2; 9 bases agree with TRBD2. In germline, CDR1 is LNHDA, CDR2 SQIVND (reference sequence). The CDR3 runs to 19 residues. Trimming took 5 bases from V and 6 from J; bases not matched to a gene: 19. DNA of the CDR3: TGTGCCAGTAGTTGGGAGATAACGGGACTAGCCTTAAAGGCCGGGGAGCTGTTTTTT. As protein: CASSWEITGLALKAGELFF.

The chain joins TRBV5-3 to TRBJ2-2; maybe TRBD1 (8 bases). TRBV5-3 is labeled an ORF, and its function is uncertain. Trimming took off 4 bases at V and 5 bases at J, with 18 bases between the two ends. CDR3 length equals 16 residues. For the CDR3, the DNA is TGTGCCAGAAGCCGCCCTGACAGGGGAGGGACCGGGGAGCTGTTTTTT. Translated: CARSRPDRGGTGELFF.

This clone was recorded a few times. The chain has TRBV30 and TRBJ1-1; tentatively, D is TRBD1 (5 bases). Trimming removed 4 bases at V and 7 bases at J, with 10 bases between. The CDR3 spans 11 residues. Germline V lookup: CDR1 GTSNPN, CDR2 SVGIG (reference sequence). CDR3 protein: CAWIKTVEAFF. The CDR3 nucleotides read TGTGCCTGGATAAAGACAGTTGAAGCTTTCTTT.

The gene calls are TRBV7-3 and TRBJ2-5, with TRBD1 as a possible D gene (5 bases). V lost 3 bases and J 5 bases, leaving 10 bases between the germline ends. The CDR3 consists of 13 residues. Germline V lookup: CDR1 SGHTA, CDR2 FQGTGA. This chain's CDR3 is CASSFREGETQYF. The CDR3 DNA reads TGTGCCAGCAGCTTCAGGGAAGGGGAGACCCAGTACTTC.